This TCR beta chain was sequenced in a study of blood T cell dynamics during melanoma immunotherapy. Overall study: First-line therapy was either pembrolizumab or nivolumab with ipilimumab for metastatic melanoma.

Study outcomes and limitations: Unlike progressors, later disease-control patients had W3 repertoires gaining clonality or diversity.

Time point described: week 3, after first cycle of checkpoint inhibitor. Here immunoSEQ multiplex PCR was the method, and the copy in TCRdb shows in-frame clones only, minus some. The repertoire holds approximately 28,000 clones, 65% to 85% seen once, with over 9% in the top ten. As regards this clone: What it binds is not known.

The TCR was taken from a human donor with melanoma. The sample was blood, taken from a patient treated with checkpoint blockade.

CDR3 region: CASTHIGGHENTEAFF. In nucleotides, the CDR3 is TGTGCCAGCACTCATATCGGGGGACATGAGAACACTGAAGCTTTCTTT. The chain couples TRBV6-6 to TRBJ1-1, with D possibly being TRBD1 (6 bases). Trimming removed 7 bases at V and 1 base at J, with 19 bases between. This CDR3 is built from 16 residues. Germline V gene sequence: CDR1 MNHNY, CDR2 SVGAGI (reference sequence).